Sequencing of this TCR beta chain was carried out in a study of blood T cell repertoires in COVID-19. Whole-study context: Sites across the United States, Italy and Spain contributed samples from acute and convalescent COVID-19.

The repertoire was sequenced with immunoSEQ multiplex PCR; TCRdb's copy has only in-frame clones and lacks some. The sample lists about 400,000 clones; about nine tenths were seen once. The study recruited people aged about 18 to 90 years across about two dozen US areas. Trimming pared 2 bases from V and 4 bases from J, leaving 9 bases between. The CDR3 sequence is 13 residues long. Germline CDR1 GTSNPN, CDR2 SVGIG (reference sequence). The chain is built from TRBV30 and TRBJ1-3, with D hard to call. Sequencing used PBMCs or T cells enriched from blood (not recorded which). The TCR sequence derives from a woman between 25 and 40 years old who had recovered from COVID-19. CDR3 protein: CAWSPLRGNTIYF. CDR3 sequence (DNA): TGTGCCTGGAGTCCCCTTCGGGGAAACACCATATATTTT.